This TCR beta chain was profiled in a study of response to subunit inactivated influenza vaccine. Findings and limits, study-wide: Authors proposed each seasonal influenza vaccination draws in few new T cells.

TCRdb re-analysed the RT-PCR reads in MiXCR, keeping a single row per CDR3 protein. Among around 490,000 distinct CDR3 sequences, 7.6% were seen once, and the ten largest hold under 15%. Only a few counts were recorded for this clonotype. Its cognate antigen is unknown. Germline CDR1 reads DFQATT; CDR2 reads SNEGSKA (reference sequence). This CDR3 has 15 residues. The J segment lost 6 bases and the V segment lost 5 bases, leaving 8 bases of the junction unmatched. The specimen was PBMCs from blood, collected less than 30 months after vaccination. The source of this sequence is a man aged 50 to 69 who received an inactivated influenza vaccine. The rearrangement uses TRBV20-1 and TRBJ2-2; 11 nucleotides match TRBD1. The CDR3 protein is CSADYRDRGAGELFF. The CDR3 DNA sequence: TGCAGTGCTGATTACCGGGACAGGGGGGCCGGGGAGCTGTTTTTT.